Shown below are 6 T cell receptor beta chains from a single sample sequenced in a study of CD8+ T cells in alopecia areata. Isolated RNA was reverse transcribed into cDNA used as the sequencing template. Here immunoSEQ multiplex PCR was the method, and the copy in TCRdb shows in-frame clones only, minus some. The repertoire holds 130,000 or so clones, approximately 49% seen once, with under 20% in the top ten. The source was CD8+ T cells sorted from blood, collected at week 0. Receptors originate from a human donor with alopecia areata.

This clone was picked up a small number of times. The chain uses TRBV29-1 and TRBJ2-2, with D unclear. Trimming took off 3 bases at V and 8 bases at J, with 10 bases between the two ends. The CDR3 is 12 amino acids. Germline lookup yields CDR1 SQVTM and CDR2 ANQGSEA. CDR3 sequence reads: CSVETEPGELFF. CDR3 DNA: TGCAGCGTTGAGACCGAGCCTGGGGAGCTGTTTTTT.

The chain is built from TRBV7-2 and TRBJ1-2; D is unclear. CDR3 size: 9 residues. Germline assignment: CDR1 SGHTA and CDR2 FQGNSA. Trimming removed 6 bases from V and 8 bases from J, with 4 bases in between. CDR3 nucleotide sequence: TGTGCCAGCAGTGGAGGCTACACCTTC. Protein sequence: CASSGGYTF.

This sequence joins TRBV7-9 and TRBJ1-6, with D perhaps TRBD1 (6 bases). V was cut by 10 bases and J by 6 bases, with 10 bases left in between. CDR1 and CDR2 (germline): SEHNR, FQNEAQ (reference sequence). The CDR3 covers 12 residues. CDR3 bases: TGTGCCATCCCGGGGGCTAATTCACCCCTCCACTTT. Residues: CAIPGANSPLHF.

The chain links TRBV30 to TRBJ2-3, with D tentatively TRBD1 (7 bases). Germline CDR1 GTSNPN, CDR2 SVGIG (reference sequence). This CDR3 region has 15 residues. V was trimmed by 1 base and J by 4 bases, leaving 15 bases between them. CDR3 coding DNA: TGTGCCTGGAGTGCAGGAGGGGGCGCGGCAGATACGCAGTATTTT. Its protein is CAWSAGGGAADTQYF.

The rearrangement joins TRBV18 to TRBJ2-1; D unclear. Trimming left V 0 bases short and J 6 bases short, with 6 bases between. The CDR3 has 13 residues. The germline V gene has CDR1 KGHSH and CDR2 LQKENI. The CDR3 DNA sequence: TGTGCCAGCTCACCACCGTTAGGCAATGAGCAGTTCTTC. It is translated as CASSPPLGNEQFF.

The sample holds a few counts of this clone. The CDR3 reads CASSQALEGAEYNEQFF. The CDR3 DNA is TGTGCCAGCAGCCAAGCTCTCGAGGGGGCGGAATACAATGAGCAGTTCTTC. The chain employs TRBV4-2 and TRBJ2-1, with 7 positions matching TRBD1. The CDR3 covers 17 residues. The ends lost 1 base at V and 4 bases at J; junction bases unmatched: 10. Germline values: CDR1 LGHNA, CDR2 YNFKEQ.